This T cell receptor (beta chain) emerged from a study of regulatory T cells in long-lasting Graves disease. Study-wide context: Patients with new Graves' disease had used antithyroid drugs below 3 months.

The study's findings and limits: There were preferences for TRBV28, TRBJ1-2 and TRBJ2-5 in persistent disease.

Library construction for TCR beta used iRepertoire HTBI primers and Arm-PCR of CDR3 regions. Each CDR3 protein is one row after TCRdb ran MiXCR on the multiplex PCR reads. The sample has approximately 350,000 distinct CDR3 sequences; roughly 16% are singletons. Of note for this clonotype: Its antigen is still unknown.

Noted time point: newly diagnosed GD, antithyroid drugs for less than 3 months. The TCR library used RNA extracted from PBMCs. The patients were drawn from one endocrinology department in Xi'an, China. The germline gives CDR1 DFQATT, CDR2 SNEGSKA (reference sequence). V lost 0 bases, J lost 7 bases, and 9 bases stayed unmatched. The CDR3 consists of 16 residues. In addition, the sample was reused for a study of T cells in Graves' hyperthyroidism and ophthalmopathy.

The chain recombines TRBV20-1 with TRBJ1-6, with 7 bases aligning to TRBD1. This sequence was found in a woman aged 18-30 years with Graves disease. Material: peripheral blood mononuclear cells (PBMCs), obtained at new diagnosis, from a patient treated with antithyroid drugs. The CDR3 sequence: CSARDFLQGMNSPLHF. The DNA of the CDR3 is TGCAGTGCTAGAGATTTCCTACAGGGGATGAATTCACCCCTCCACTTT.